Below, 6 T cell receptor beta chains from the same sample are listed, as sequenced in a study of blood T cells in healthy people across ages. The use of a sample-barcoded 5' primer and a J-beta primer mix characterized a second PCR of about 7 to 12 cycles. TCRdb re-called the 5' RACE reads with MiXCR, one entry per CDR3 protein. The sample has hundreds of thousands of distinct CDR3 sequences, around 48% seen once. The specimen sequenced was blood. The receptor set was obtained from a man aged 25-45 years in good health.

This clonotype turned up a few times. This chain joins TRBV11-1 and TRBJ2-7; 7 nucleotides align to TRBD2. The CDR3 has 17 residues. J lost 2 bases, V lost 0 bases, and 10 bases had no gene match. Per germline, CDR1 SGHAT and CDR2 FQDESV (reference sequence). CDR3 DNA sequence: TGTGCCAGCAGCTTAGCGTCGGCTAGCGGCGCAACCTACGAGCAGTACTTC. It yields the protein CASSLASASGATYEQYF. The variable domain in full, with the rest retrieved from reference TRBV11-1 and TRBJ2-7, is EAEVAQSPRYKITEKSQAVAFWCDPISGHATLYWYRQILGQGPELLVQFQDESVVDDSQLPKDRFSAERLKGVDSTLKIQPAELGDSAMYLCASSLASASGATYEQYFGPGTRLTVT.

The chain links TRBV4-3 to TRBJ2-5; D is perhaps TRBD1 (6 bases). Germline assignment: CDR1 LGHNA and CDR2 YSLEER. The V and J ends lost 4 bases and 1 base respectively, with 13 bases between them. The CDR3 loop spans 15 amino acids. Here the CDR3 DNA reads TGCGCCAGCAGCCCGAGTCAGGGGCCCCAAGAGACCCAGTACTTC. It codes for CASSPSQGPQETQYF.

This clonotype has more than one count but fewer than ten. The genes are TRBV11-2 and TRBJ2-1; D not resolved. This CDR3 comprises 13 residues. The V gene lost 1 base and the J gene lost 15 bases, with 16 bases spanning the gap. Germline V gene data show CDR1 as SGHAT and CDR2 as FQNNGV. This CDR3 reads CASSLGGSDGRFF. CDR3 sequence (DNA): TGTGCCAGCAGCTTAGGAGGATCTGACGGTCGGTTCTTC.

This chain joins TRBV7-2 and TRBJ2-6; the D gene is possibly TRBD1 (6 bases). Between the trimmed V and J ends, which lost 1 base and 0 bases, there was a span of 13 bases. Germline CDR1 is SGHTA and CDR2 is FQGNSA. The CDR3 covers 18 residues. CDR3 region: CASSLVGAAHSGANVLTF. Written as DNA, the CDR3 is TGTGCCAGCAGCTTAGTGGGGGCAGCTCACTCTGGGGCCAACGTCCTGACTTTC.

The J gene is TRBJ1-5, the V gene TRBV7-2; D not certain. The V gene lost 4 bases and the J gene lost 4 bases, with 14 bases spanning the gap. There are 15 residues in the CDR3. Germline V gives CDR1 SGHTA, CDR2 FQGNSA. This chain's CDR3 is CASSSVGTANQPQHF. DNA of the CDR3: TGTGCCAGCAGCTCCGTGGGAACAGCAAATCAGCCCCAGCATTTT.

The V gene is TRBV4-3, the J gene TRBJ2-1; 11 bases fit TRBD2. Germline V gene data show CDR1 as LGHNA and CDR2 as YSLEER. Trimming cost V 7 bases and J 9 bases; bases outside gene matches: 14. CDR3 size: 16 residues. The CDR3 sequence: CASTRALTSGVGEQFF. The CDR3 coding sequence is TGCGCCAGCACCCGAGCCCTGACTAGCGGGGTAGGTGAGCAGTTCTTC.